This T cell receptor beta chain came from a study of shared clonotypes between healthy human individuals (dated by TCRdb to the early 2020s). Regarding the research as a whole: Three men and two women, aged 18 to 49 years, made up the cohort. For each donor, CD4 naive and CD4 memory were each given three plates, CD8 naive was given two plates, and CD8 memory was given one plate. Between about 0.8 and 9.5 billion PBMCs per donor were obtained by leukapheresis. To increase sequencing depth and limit assay-specific biases, different laboratories used diverse techniques to prepare libraries and sequence TCR repertoires. To estimate repertoire size and how much clonotypes are shared between individuals, the study performed deep sequencing of blood TCR repertoires from roughly five healthy adults.

Using the deep immunoSEQ assay, TCR CDR3 regions were amplified from genomic DNA by multiplex PCR. Genomic DNA extracted from each cell subset was distributed evenly over all wells of several immunoSEQ 96-well plates, and each plate served as one replicate. For sorted subsets, approximately 210 ng genomic DNA, equal to approximately 30,000 T cell genomes, was loaded into each replicate PCR. Purified libraries were quantified with a Qubit 3.0 fluorometer, sized on a Bioanalyzer 2100, and re-quantified with the KAPA Library Quantification kit. Each immunoSEQ 96-well plate was sequenced on its own single-read 150-cycle Illumina NextSeq 550 flow cell. Processing in the source paper ran as follows. The immunoSEQ output contained only junctional sequences without quality scores, so filtering could not match that applied to full-length reads. To assign V/J genes and CDR3, sequences were annotated using PyIR, a Python wrapper for IgBLAST v1.9, with IMGT germline references. Reads with weak V/J assignments (E-value above 1e-6), missing CDR3, stop codons, out-of-frame junctions, or ambiguous translated residues were removed. A V3J clonotype was defined by an identical inferred V gene, J gene, and CDR3 amino acid sequence. To compute the percentage overlap between repertoires, the number of shared unique clonotypes was divided by the size of the smaller repertoire. Repertoire richness was assessed with RTK rarefaction, the Chao1 estimator, and Recon v2.1 estimates of unobserved clonotypes. OLGA was used to compute generation probabilities for all TCRbeta clonotypes that the gDNA method yielded from a handful of donors. TCRdb stores this immuneACCESS table with in-frame sequences only. Part of the clones is absent; in the studies checked, under half of the shortfall reflects unresolved V genes, and no reason is known for the rest. That table supplies the V and J calls and clone size; D and trimming were determined from the DNA. Recorded for this sample are some 1.1 million clones; roughly 80% of them occurred a single time. Approximately 0.95% of the sample is in the top ten clones.

Donors were healthy HIV-negative adults with no recently reported acute infections or vaccinations. All donors were Caucasian adults living in Nashville, Tennessee, USA. Magnetic negative selection was used to enrich CD4+ T cells, after which naive cells were positively selected on CD45RA and the negative fraction became the memory subset. Blood was collected by leukapheresis, and PBMCs were isolated by Ficoll-Histopaque density gradient centrifugation and then cryopreserved in liquid nitrogen vapor phase. Analytical flow cytometry was used to check the purity and quantity of each magnetically sorted T cell population. Each sorted fraction had its genomic DNA isolated and then quantified by UV absorbance on a Nanodrop 2000c. Including the terminal cysteine and phenylalanine, the CDR3 comprises 15 residues. Only the CDR3 region is kept as DNA, spanning 45 bases read in frame from base 1. Clipping removes 6 bases from V and 3 bases from J, with 8 as the unmatched junction base count. The germline V gene (reference sequence) yields SGHAT for CDR1 and FQDESV for CDR2.

This clone was counted only a few times. Its antigen specificity is not known. No clone much larger than this one lies a single base away; base qualities are absent. Overall study results and their limits: Approximately 5% of naive CD4, around 4% of naive CD8, around 2.3% of memory CD4, and 0.35% to 0.5% of memory CD8 clonotypes were shared across several donors. Incomplete sequencing was indicated by rarefaction of sorted-subset datasets, despite the large sequencing depth. Sampling was restricted to blood, and TCR repertoires in tissues likely differ from the TCR repertoires found in blood. Because the study included only a small number of donors, the genetic and exposure-history diversity represented was limited. Based on pairwise subsampling, the degree of clonotype sharing among donors was expected to be affected by sequencing depth. Higher generation probabilities were observed for clonotypes shared by all four sorted-subset donors than for non-shared clonotypes. Estimated clonotype richness was generally larger for naive than for memory subsets.

The V and J segments used are TRBV11-1 and TRBJ2-1; TRBD2 matches 7 bases in the middle. Material: memory CD4+ T cells from PBMCs. What this sample's cell subset or site label stands for: CD45RA-negative fraction. This TCR derives from a man in his late teens or twenties in good health. Some clones in this sample may be carry-over from other donors' samples. The CDR3 reads CASSPLADHYNEQFF. The DNA sequence reads TGTGCCAGCAGTCCCCTAGCGGACCACTACAATGAGCAGTTCTTC.